These T cell receptor beta chains were read from a single sample in a study of blood T cell repertoires in COVID-19. TCRdb keeps only in-frame clones here, not all; method: immunoSEQ multiplex PCR. The sample consists of nearly 300,000 clones, roughly 90% of them appearing once. Sequencing used PBMCs or T cells enriched from blood (not recorded which). The receptors stem from a woman aged 50 to 65 who had been exposed to COVID-19. The CDR3 runs from the conserved cysteine through the conserved F or W. A D gene is named only where the DNA matches it firmly. The size entry is marked missing in some rows and otherwise reads once, few, many or a size class.

clone_size j_call d_call v_call cdr3_aa cdr3_nt
. TRBJ1-1 TRBD1 TRBV18 CASSRYLGQGVGTEAFF TGTGCCAGCTCCCGCTACCTGGGACAGGGGGTTGGCACTGAAGCTTTCTTT
. TRBJ1-1 . TRBV25-1 CAAQGSMNTEAFF TGTGCCGCCCAGGGTTCTATGAACACTGAAGCTTTCTTT
. TRBJ2-2 TRBD1 TRBV7-6 CASSQGTGMNTGELFF TGTGCCAGCAGCCAGGGGACAGGCATGAACACCGGGGAGCTGTTTTTT
. TRBJ1-1 . TRBV15 CATSRGHVYMNTEAFF TGTGCCACCAGCCGTGGACACGTCTACATGAACACTGAAGCTTTCTTT
once TRBJ2-7 TRBD1 TRBV28 CASSSLTGGYEQYF TGTGCCAGCAGTTCCCTAACAGGGGGCTACGAGCAGTACTTC
. TRBJ2-2 . TRBV11-3 CASSLDLRQANTGELFF TGTGCCAGCAGCTTAGATCTCAGGCAGGCGAACACCGGGGAGCTGTTTTTT
. TRBJ2-2 . TRBV5-1 CASSPSTVTGELFF TGCGCCAGCAGCCCGTCGACAGTTACCGGGGAGCTGTTTTTT
. TRBJ2-7 TRBD1 TRBV30 CAWSRRQGVGSYEQYF TGTGCCTGGAGCCGTCGACAGGGGGTAGGATCCTACGAGCAGTACTTC
. TRBJ2-7 . TRBV28 CASSLGGEISSYEQYF TGTGCCAGCAGTTTAGGCGGGGAGATTAGCTCCTACGAGCAGTACTTC
. TRBJ1-2 . TRBV5-1 CASSPGLGRSAYGYTF TGCGCCAGCAGCCCGGGATTAGGACGGTCCGCCTATGGCTACACCTTC
. TRBJ1-2 TRBD1 TRBV19 CASSVGTASLYGYTF TGTGCCAGTAGTGTGGGGACAGCGTCCCTCTATGGCTACACCTTC
. TRBJ1-2 TRBD1 TRBV19 CASSTRTGQANYGYTF TGTGCCAGTAGTACCCGGACAGGACAAGCTAACTATGGCTACACCTTC
. TRBJ2-2 TRBD1 TRBV3-1/TRBV3-2 CASSETGGSTGELFF TGTGCCAGCAGCGAGACAGGGGGCAGCACCGGGGAGCTGTTTTTT
. TRBJ2-5 . TRBV4-1 CASSRATTGAITETQYF TGCGCCAGCAGCAGGGCCACCACAGGCGCTATAACGGAGACCCAGTACTTC
. TRBJ1-5 TRBD1 TRBV30 CAWAGQAAQPQHF TGTGCCTGGGCGGGACAGGCGGCTCAGCCCCAGCATTTT
. TRBJ2-1 TRBD2 TRBV2 CASRLAASYNEQFF TGTGCCAGCAGACTAGCGGCATCCTACAATGAGCAGTTCTTC
. TRBJ1-4 . TRBV7-9 CASSLAITTNEKLFF TGTGCCAGCAGCTTGGCCATTACAACTAATGAAAAACTGTTTTTT
few TRBJ1-3 . TRBV28 CASSLLVRSGNTIYF TGTGCCAGCAGTTTATTAGTCCGTTCTGGAAACACCATATATTTT